This TCR beta chain was identified in a study of control samples from healthy donors and cancer patients. This clone was recorded a few times. V lost 0 bases and J lost 7, with 12 bases in between. The CDR3 spans 14 residues. CDR1 is SGHNT and CDR2 is YYREEE in the germline V gene (reference sequence). The table came from immunoSEQ multiplex PCR; TCRdb's copy has only in-frame clones and leaves some out. This sample yields some 58,000 clones, of which around 87% are seen a single time; 9.5% to 15% belongs to the top ten. Sequencing used PBMCs. The gene calls are TRBV5-4 and TRBJ2-3, with D possibly being TRBD1 (7 bases). This TCR came from a woman in her sixties or seventies with lung cancer. The CDR3 here is CASSLGGDRNTQYF. In DNA form, the CDR3 reads TGTGCCAGCAGCTTGGGCGGGGACAGAAATACGCAGTATTTT.